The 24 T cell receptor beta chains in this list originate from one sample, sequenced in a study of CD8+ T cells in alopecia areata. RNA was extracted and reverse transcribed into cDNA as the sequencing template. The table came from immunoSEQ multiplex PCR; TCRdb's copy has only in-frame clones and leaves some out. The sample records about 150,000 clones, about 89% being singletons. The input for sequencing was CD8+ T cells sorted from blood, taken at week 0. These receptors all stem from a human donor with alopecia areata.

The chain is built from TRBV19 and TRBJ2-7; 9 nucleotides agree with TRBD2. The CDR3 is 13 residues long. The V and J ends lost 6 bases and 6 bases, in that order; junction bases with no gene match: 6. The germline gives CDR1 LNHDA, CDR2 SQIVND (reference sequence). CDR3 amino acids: CASSRRGGGEQYF. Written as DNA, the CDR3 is TGTGCCAGTAGCCGGCGGGGGGGAGGCGAGCAGTACTTC.

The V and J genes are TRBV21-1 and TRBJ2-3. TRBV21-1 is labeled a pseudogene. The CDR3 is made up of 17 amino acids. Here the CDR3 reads CASSTDGSITSTDTQYF. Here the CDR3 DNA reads TGTGCCAGCAGCACGGACGGATCTATTACTAGCACAGATACGCAGTATTTT.

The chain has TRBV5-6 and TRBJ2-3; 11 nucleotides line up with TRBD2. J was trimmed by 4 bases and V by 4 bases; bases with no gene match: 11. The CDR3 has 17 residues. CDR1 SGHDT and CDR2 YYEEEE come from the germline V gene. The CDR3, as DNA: TGTGCCAGCAGCCCTGTTTATAGCGGGGGGGAAGCAGATACGCAGTATTTT. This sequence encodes CASSPVYSGGEADTQYF.

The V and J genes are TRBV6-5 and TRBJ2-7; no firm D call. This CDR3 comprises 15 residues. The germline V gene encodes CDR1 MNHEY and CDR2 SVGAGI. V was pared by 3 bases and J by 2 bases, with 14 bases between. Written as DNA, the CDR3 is TGTGCCAGCAGTTATTCACAGCTCCCTCCCTACGAGCAGTACTTC. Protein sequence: CASSYSQLPPYEQYF.

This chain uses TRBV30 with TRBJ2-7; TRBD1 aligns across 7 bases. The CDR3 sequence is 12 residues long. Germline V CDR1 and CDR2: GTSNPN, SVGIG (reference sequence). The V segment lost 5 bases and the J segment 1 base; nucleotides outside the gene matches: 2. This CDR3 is CAWRDSSYEQYF. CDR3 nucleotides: TGTGCCTGGCGGGACAGTTCCTACGAGCAGTACTTC.

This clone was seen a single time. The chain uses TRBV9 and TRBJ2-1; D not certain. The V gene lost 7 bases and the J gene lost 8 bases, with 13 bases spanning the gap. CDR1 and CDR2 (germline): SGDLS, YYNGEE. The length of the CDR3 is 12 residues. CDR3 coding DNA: TGTGCCAGCTCCCCGGGTCACGATGAGCAGTTCTTC. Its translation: CASSPGHDEQFF.

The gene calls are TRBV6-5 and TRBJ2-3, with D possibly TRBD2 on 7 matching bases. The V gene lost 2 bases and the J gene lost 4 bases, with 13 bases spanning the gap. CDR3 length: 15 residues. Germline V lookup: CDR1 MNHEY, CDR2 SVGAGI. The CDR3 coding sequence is TGTGCCAGCAGTTACGAGGGGGGGCAGGCAGATACGCAGTATTTT. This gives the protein CASSYEGGQADTQYF.

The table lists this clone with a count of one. Here the CDR3 DNA reads TGCAGCGCCGGGGGCGATGGCTACACCTTC. This encodes CSAGGDGYTF. This chain uses TRBV29-1 with TRBJ1-2; D possibly corresponds to TRBD1 (6 bases). Germline lookup yields CDR1 SQVTM and CDR2 ANQGSEA. V lost 7 bases to trimming and J lost 6 bases, with 9 bases between them. The CDR3 spans 10 residues.

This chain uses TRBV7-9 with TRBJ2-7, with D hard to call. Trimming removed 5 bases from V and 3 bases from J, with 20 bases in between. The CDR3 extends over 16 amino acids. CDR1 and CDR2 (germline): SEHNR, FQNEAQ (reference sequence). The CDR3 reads CASSPRVDMGGYEQYF. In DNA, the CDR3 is TGTGCCAGCAGCCCGAGAGTCGACATGGGTGGCTACGAGCAGTACTTC.

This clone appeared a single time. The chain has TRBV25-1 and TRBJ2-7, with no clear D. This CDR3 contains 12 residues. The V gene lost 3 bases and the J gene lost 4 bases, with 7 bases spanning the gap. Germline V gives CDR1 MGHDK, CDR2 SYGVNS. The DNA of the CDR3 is TGTGCCAGCAGTGACGCGGCTTACGAGCAGTACTTC. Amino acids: CASSDAAYEQYF.

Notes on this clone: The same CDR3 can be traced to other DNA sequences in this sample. The CDR3 region is CASSEALDEQFF. The CDR3 DNA sequence: TGTGCCAGCAGTGAAGCCTTGGACGAGCAGTTCTTC. This chain joins TRBV6-1 and TRBJ2-1, with D uncertain. From germline, CDR1 is MNHNS and CDR2 SASEGT. This CDR3 has 12 amino acids. V dropped 0 bases and J dropped 10 bases, with 7 bases sitting between them.

CDR3 in DNA: TGCAGCGCAAGACAGAACACCGGGGAGCTGTTTTTT. It codes for CSARQNTGELFF. The gene calls are TRBV29-1 and TRBJ2-2; no clear D. This CDR3 region has 12 residues. V lost 7 bases and J 1 base, leaving 7 bases between the germline ends. Germline CDR1 and CDR2: SQVTM and ANQGSEA.

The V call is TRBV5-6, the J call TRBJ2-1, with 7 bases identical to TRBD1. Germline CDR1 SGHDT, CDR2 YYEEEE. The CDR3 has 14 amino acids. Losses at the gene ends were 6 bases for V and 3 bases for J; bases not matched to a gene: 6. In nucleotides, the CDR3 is TGTGCCAGCACCGGGACAGATAACTACAATGAGCAGTTCTTC. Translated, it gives CASTGTDNYNEQFF.

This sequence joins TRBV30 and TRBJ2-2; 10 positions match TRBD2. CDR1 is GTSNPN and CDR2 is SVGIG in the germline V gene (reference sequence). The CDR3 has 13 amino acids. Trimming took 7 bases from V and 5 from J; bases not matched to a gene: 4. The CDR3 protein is CASSGRGTGELFF. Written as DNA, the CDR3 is TGTGCCTCTAGCGGGAGAGGGACCGGGGAGCTGTTTTTT.

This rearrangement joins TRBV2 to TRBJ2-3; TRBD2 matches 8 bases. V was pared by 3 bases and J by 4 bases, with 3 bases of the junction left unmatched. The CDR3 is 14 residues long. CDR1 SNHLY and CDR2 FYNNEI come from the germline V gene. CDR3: CASSEPGGPDTQYF. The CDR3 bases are TGTGCCAGCAGTGAGCCGGGGGGGCCAGATACGCAGTATTTT.

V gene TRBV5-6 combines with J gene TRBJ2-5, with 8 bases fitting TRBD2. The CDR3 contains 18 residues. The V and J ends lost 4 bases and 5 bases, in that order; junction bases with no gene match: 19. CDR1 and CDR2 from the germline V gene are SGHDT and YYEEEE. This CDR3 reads CASSKEPGLELILETQYF. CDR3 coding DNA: TGTGCCAGCAGCAAAGAACCGGGACTAGAGCTGATTCTGGAGACCCAGTACTTC.

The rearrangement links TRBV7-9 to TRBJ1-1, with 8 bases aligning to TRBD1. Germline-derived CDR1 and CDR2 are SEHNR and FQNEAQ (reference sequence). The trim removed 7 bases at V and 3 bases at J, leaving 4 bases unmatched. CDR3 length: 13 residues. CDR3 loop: CASTTGGDTEAFF. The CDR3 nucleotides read TGTGCCAGCACCACAGGGGGTGACACTGAAGCTTTCTTT.

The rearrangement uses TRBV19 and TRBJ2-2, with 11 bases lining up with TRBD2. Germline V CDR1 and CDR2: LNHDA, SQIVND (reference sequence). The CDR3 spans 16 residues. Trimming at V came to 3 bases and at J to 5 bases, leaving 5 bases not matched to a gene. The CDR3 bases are TGTGCCAGTAGTATCCCACTAGCGGGAGTAACCGGGGAGCTGTTTTTT. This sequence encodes CASSIPLAGVTGELFF.

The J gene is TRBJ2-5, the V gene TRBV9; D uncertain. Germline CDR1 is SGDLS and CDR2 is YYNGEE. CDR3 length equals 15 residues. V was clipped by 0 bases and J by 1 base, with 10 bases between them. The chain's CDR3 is CASSVAGVAQETQYF. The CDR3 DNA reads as TGTGCCAGCAGCGTAGCTGGGGTAGCCCAAGAGACCCAGTACTTC.

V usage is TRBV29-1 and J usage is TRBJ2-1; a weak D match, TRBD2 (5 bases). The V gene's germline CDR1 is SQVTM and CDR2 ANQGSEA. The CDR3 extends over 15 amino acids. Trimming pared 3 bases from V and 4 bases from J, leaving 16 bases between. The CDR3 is CSVEGIQRSYNEQFF. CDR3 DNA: TGCAGCGTTGAGGGTATCCAGCGGAGTTACAATGAGCAGTTCTTC.

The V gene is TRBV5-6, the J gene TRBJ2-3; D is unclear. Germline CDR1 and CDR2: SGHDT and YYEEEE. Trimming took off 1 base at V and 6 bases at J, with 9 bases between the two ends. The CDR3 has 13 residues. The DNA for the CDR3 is TGTGCCAGCAGCTTGTTGAGTTGGGATACGCAGTATTTT. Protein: CASSLLSWDTQYF. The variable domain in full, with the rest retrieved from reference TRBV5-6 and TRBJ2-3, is DAGVTQSPTHLIKTRGQQVTLRCSPKSGHDTVSWYQQALGQGPQFIFQYYEEEERQRGNFPDRFSGHQFPNYSSELNVNALLLGDSALYLCASSLLSWDTQYFGPGTRLTVL.

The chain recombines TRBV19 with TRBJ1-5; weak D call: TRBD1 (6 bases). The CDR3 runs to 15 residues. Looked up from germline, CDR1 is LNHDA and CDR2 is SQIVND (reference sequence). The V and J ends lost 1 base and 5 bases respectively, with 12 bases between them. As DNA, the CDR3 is TGTGCCAGTAGTATAGGGTGGGGGCACGATCAGCCCCAGCATTTT. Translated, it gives CASSIGWGHDQPQHF. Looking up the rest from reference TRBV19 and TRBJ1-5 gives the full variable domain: DGGITQSPKYLFRKEGQNVTLSCEQNLNHDAMYWYRQDPGQGLRLIYYSQIVNDFQKGDIAEGYSVSREKKESFPLTVTSAQKNPTAFYLCASSIGWGHDQPQHFGDGTRLSIL.

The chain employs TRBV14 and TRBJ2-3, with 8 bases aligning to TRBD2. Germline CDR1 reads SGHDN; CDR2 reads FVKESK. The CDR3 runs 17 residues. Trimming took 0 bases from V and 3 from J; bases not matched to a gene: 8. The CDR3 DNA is TGTGCCAGCAGCCAAGATTTTCGAGCGGGAGTGACAGATACGCAGTATTTT. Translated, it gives CASSQDFRAGVTDTQYF. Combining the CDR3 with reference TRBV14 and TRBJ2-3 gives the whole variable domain EAGVTQFPSHSVIEKGQTVTLRCDPISGHDNLYWYRRVMGKEIKFLLHFVKESKQDESGMPNNRFLAERTGGTYSTLKVQPAELEDSGVYFCASSQDFRAGVTDTQYFGPGTRLTVL.

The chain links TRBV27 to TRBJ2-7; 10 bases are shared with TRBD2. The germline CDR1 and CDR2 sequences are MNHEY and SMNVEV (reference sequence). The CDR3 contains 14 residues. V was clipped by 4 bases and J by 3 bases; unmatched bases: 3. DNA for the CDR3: TGTGCCAGCAGTTGGACTAGCGGAAACTACGAGCAGTACTTC. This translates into CASSWTSGNYEQYF.